The clone carrying this T cell receptor (beta chain) has just one count. V lost 6 bases, J lost 0 bases, and 5 bases stayed unmatched. The germline V gene encodes CDR1 SNHLY and CDR2 FYNNEI. The CDR3 runs 15 residues. The table came from immunoSEQ multiplex PCR; TCRdb's copy has only in-frame clones and leaves some out. The profile covers 150,000 to 200,000 clones, with about nine tenths appearing a single time and 1.5% taken by the ten largest. This sample was included in a study of control samples from healthy donors and cancer patients. Input material: blood. This rearrangement joins TRBV2 to TRBJ1-3, with 7 bases aligning to TRBD1. This receptor was obtained from a woman in her twenties or thirties in good health. The CDR3 here is CASRGRDSSGNTIYF. The CDR3 coding sequence is TGTGCCAGCAGGGGTAGGGACAGCTCTGGAAACACCATATATTTT.